This T cell receptor (beta chain) was found in a study of OX40 agonist ivuxolimab in advanced cancers. Across the whole study: Patients undergoing dose escalation presented with hepatocellular carcinoma, melanoma, renal cell or head and neck cancer.

In regard to this clone: The antigen remains undetermined.

The CDR3 consists of 15 residues. Sequenced by immunoSEQ multiplex PCR; TCRdb stores in-frame clones only, minus some. The sample carries fewer than 95,000 clones, 85% to 90% recorded once. Study-wide findings and caveats: The CD4+ and CD8+ T cells in the blood had expanded clonally by week 6 at 0.1 to 3.0 mg/kg. CD4+ T cells averaged fewer expanded clones than CD8+ T cells. Patients with a partial response at 0.1-3.0 mg/kg had among the lowest clonal expansion.

This receptor was taken from an adult with an advanced solid tumor such as melanoma, head and neck, liver or kidney cancer. This sample comprised CD4+ or CD8+ T cells sorted from blood, obtained in a trial of the OX40 agonist ivuxolimab. The rearrangement joins TRBV21-1 to TRBJ2-7; the table's D call, TRBD2, was not checked against the DNA. TRBV21-1 is a documented pseudogene. CDR3 coding DNA: TGTGCCAGCAGCCACGCGGGGGGAACCCCCTACGAGCAGTACTTC. Translation gives CASSHAGGTPYEQYF.